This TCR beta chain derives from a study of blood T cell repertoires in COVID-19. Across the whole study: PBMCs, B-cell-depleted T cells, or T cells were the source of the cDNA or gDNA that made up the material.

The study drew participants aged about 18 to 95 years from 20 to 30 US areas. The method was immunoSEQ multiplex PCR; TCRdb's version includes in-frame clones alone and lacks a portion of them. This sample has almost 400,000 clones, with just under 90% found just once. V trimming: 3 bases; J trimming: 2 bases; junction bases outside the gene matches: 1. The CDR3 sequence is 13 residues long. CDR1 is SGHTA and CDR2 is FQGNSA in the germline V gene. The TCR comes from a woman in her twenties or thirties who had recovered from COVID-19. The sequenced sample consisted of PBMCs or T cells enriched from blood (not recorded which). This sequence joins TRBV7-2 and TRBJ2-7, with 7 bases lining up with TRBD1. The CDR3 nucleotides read TGTGCCAGCAGCTTCGACAGGGCCTACGAGCAGTACTTC. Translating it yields CASSFDRAYEQYF.